This TCR beta chain was documented in a study of T cell changes during pregnancy in multiple sclerosis. The repertoire was sequenced with immunoSEQ multiplex PCR; TCRdb's copy has only in-frame clones and lacks some. The data contain about 98,000 clones, about 90% of them singletons. The ends were cut back, 2 bases at V and 6 bases at J, with 14 bases in the middle. CDR3 size: 15 residues. The germline gives CDR1 LNHDA, CDR2 SQIVND (reference sequence). This rearrangement joins TRBV19 to TRBJ1-5; D uncertain. The TCR was taken from a female donor in good health, enrolled as a control in a pregnancy study. The sample here was peripheral blood, taken after pregnancy. The CDR3 sequence: CASSIPGVGGQPQHF. CDR3 nucleotide sequence: TGTGCCAGTAGTATACCCGGGGTGGGCGGTCAGCCCCAGCATTTT.